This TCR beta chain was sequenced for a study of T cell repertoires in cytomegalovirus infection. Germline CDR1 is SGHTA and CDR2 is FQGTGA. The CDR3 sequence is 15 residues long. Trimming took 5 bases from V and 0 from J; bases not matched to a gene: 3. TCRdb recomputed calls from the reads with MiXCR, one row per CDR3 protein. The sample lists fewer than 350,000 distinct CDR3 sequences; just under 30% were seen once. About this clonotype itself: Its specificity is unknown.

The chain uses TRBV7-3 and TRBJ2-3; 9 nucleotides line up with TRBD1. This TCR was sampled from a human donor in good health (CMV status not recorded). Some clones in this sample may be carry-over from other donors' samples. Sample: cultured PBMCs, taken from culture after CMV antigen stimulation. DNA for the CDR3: TGTGCCAGCAGCCGGGACAGGGCAAGCACAGATACGCAGTATTTT. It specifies CASSRDRASTDTQYF.